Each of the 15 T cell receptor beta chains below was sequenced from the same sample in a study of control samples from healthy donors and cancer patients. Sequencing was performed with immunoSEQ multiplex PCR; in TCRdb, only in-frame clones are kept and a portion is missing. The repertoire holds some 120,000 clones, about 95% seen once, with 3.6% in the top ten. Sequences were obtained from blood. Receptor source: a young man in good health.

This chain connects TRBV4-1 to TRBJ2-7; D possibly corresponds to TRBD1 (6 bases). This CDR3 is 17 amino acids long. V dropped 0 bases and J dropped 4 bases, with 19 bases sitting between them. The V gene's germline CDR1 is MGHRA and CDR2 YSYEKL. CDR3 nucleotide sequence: TGCGCCAGCAGCCAAGAAAAGAAGGGGGTTAGGGGATACGAGCAGTACTTC. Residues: CASSQEKKGVRGYEQYF.

Here the CDR3 reads CASSISHQGGYEQYF. The CDR3 nucleotides read TGTGCCAGTAGTATATCGCACCAGGGGGGCTACGAGCAGTACTTC. This chain links TRBV19 with TRBJ2-7, with D tentatively TRBD1 (7 bases). With 2 bases removed from V and 3 bases from J, the gap between germline ends came to 14 bases. CDR1 is LNHDA and CDR2 is SQIVND in the germline V gene (reference sequence). CDR3 size: 15 residues.

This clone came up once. The CDR3 DNA reads as TGTGCCAGCACCCCCACGCGGGGGGGCTATGAGCAGTTCTTC. This gives the protein CASTPTRGGYEQFF. The rearrangement joins TRBV11-2 to TRBJ2-1; 9 bases align to TRBD2. The germline gives CDR1 SGHAT, CDR2 FQNNGV. V was clipped by 7 bases and J by 8 bases; unmatched bases: 9. The CDR3 has 14 amino acids.

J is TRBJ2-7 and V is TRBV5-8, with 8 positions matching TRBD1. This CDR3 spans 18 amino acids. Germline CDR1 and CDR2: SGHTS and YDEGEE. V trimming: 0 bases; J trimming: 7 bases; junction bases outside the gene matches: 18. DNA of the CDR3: TGTGCCAGCAGCTTGGAGGGGTTGGCAGGGGGCACCGCTCGGGAGCAGTACTTC. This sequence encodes CASSLEGLAGGTAREQYF.

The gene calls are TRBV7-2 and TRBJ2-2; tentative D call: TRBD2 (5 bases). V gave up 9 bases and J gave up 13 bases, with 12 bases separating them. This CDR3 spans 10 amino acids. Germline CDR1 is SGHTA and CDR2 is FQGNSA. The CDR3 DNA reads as TGTGCCAGTTCTGGACTGGGGCTGTTTTTT. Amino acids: CASSGLGLFF.

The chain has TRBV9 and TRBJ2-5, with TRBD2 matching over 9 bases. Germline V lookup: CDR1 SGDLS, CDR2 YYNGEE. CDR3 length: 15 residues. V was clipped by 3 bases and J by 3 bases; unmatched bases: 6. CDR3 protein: CASSAPTSGEETQYF. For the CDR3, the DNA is TGTGCCAGCAGCGCACCGACTAGCGGTGAAGAGACCCAGTACTTC.

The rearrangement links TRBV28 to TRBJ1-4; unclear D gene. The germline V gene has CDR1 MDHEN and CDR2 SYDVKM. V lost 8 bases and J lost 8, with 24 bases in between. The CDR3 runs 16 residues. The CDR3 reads CASLTKIQTPGEKLFF. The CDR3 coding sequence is TGTGCCAGCCTAACAAAGATCCAGACGCCTGGGGAAAAACTGTTTTTT.

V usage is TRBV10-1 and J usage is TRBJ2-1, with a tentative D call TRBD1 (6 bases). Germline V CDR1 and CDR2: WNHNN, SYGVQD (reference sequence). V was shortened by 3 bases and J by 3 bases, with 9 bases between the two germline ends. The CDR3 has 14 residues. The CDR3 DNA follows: TGCGCCAGCAGTGACCAGGGGTTCTACAATGAGCAGTTCTTC. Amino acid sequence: CASSDQGFYNEQFF.

CDR3 nucleotides: TGCAGCGTAGGGGGCGGACATGGGTCAGAGAATGAAAAACTGTTTTTT. Translation: CSVGGGHGSENEKLFF. The rearrangement links TRBV29-1 to TRBJ1-4; 7 bases line up with TRBD1. Germline values: CDR1 SQVTM, CDR2 ANQGSEA. J lost 5 bases, V lost 6 bases, and 15 bases had no gene match. The CDR3 has 16 amino acids. The full variable domain, with the rest looked up from reference TRBV29-1 and TRBJ1-4, is SAVISQKPSRDICQRGTSLTIQCQVDSQVTMMFWYRQQPGQSLTLIATANQGSEATYESGFVIDKFPISRPNLTFSTLTVSNMSPEDSSIYLCSVGGGHGSENEKLFFGSGTQLSVL.

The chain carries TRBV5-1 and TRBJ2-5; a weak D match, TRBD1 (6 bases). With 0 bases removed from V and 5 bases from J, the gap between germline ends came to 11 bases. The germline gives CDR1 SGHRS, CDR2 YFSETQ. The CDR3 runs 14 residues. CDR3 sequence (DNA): TGCGCCAGCAGCTTGGGGGGGCTCGGGGAGACCCAGTACTTC. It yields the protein CASSLGGLGETQYF. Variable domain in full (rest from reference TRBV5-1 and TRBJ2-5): KAGVTQTPRYLIKTRGQQVTLSCSPISGHRSVSWYQQTPGQGLQFLFEYFSETQRNKGNFPGRFSGRQFSNSRSEMNVSTLELGDSALYLCASSLGGLGETQYFGPGTRLLVL.

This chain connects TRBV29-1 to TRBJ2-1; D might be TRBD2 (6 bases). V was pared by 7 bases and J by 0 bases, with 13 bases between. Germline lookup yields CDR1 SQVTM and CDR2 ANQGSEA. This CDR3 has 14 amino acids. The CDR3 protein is CSAEGSGSYNEQFF. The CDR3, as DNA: TGCAGCGCTGAGGGTAGCGGCTCCTACAATGAGCAGTTCTTC.

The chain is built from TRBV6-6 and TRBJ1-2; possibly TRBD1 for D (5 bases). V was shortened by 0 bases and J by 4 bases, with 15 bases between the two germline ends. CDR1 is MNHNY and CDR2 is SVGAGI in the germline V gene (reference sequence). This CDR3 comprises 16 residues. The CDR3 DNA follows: TGTGCCAGCAGTTACTCAGGGAGTCAGGGAAGCTATGGCTACACCTTC. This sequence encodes CASSYSGSQGSYGYTF.

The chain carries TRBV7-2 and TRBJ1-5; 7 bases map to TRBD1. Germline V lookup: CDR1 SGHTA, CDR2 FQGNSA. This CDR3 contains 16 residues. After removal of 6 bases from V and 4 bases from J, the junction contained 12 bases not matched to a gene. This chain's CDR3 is CASRKVGDRDNQPQHF. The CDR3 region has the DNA TGTGCCAGCAGGAAAGTCGGTGACAGGGATAATCAGCCCCAGCATTTT.

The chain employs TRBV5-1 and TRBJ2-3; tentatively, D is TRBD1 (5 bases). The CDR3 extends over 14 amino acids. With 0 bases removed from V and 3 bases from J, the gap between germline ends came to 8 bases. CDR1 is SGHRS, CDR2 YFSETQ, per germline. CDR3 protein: CASSLGAGTDTQYF. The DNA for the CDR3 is TGCGCCAGCAGCTTGGGGGCAGGGACAGATACGCAGTATTTT.

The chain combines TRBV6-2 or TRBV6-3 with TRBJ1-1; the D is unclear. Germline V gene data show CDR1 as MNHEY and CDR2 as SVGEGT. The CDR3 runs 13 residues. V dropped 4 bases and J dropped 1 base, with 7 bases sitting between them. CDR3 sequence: CASSSGQNTEAFF. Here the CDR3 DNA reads TGTGCCAGCAGTTCAGGTCAGAACACTGAAGCTTTCTTT.